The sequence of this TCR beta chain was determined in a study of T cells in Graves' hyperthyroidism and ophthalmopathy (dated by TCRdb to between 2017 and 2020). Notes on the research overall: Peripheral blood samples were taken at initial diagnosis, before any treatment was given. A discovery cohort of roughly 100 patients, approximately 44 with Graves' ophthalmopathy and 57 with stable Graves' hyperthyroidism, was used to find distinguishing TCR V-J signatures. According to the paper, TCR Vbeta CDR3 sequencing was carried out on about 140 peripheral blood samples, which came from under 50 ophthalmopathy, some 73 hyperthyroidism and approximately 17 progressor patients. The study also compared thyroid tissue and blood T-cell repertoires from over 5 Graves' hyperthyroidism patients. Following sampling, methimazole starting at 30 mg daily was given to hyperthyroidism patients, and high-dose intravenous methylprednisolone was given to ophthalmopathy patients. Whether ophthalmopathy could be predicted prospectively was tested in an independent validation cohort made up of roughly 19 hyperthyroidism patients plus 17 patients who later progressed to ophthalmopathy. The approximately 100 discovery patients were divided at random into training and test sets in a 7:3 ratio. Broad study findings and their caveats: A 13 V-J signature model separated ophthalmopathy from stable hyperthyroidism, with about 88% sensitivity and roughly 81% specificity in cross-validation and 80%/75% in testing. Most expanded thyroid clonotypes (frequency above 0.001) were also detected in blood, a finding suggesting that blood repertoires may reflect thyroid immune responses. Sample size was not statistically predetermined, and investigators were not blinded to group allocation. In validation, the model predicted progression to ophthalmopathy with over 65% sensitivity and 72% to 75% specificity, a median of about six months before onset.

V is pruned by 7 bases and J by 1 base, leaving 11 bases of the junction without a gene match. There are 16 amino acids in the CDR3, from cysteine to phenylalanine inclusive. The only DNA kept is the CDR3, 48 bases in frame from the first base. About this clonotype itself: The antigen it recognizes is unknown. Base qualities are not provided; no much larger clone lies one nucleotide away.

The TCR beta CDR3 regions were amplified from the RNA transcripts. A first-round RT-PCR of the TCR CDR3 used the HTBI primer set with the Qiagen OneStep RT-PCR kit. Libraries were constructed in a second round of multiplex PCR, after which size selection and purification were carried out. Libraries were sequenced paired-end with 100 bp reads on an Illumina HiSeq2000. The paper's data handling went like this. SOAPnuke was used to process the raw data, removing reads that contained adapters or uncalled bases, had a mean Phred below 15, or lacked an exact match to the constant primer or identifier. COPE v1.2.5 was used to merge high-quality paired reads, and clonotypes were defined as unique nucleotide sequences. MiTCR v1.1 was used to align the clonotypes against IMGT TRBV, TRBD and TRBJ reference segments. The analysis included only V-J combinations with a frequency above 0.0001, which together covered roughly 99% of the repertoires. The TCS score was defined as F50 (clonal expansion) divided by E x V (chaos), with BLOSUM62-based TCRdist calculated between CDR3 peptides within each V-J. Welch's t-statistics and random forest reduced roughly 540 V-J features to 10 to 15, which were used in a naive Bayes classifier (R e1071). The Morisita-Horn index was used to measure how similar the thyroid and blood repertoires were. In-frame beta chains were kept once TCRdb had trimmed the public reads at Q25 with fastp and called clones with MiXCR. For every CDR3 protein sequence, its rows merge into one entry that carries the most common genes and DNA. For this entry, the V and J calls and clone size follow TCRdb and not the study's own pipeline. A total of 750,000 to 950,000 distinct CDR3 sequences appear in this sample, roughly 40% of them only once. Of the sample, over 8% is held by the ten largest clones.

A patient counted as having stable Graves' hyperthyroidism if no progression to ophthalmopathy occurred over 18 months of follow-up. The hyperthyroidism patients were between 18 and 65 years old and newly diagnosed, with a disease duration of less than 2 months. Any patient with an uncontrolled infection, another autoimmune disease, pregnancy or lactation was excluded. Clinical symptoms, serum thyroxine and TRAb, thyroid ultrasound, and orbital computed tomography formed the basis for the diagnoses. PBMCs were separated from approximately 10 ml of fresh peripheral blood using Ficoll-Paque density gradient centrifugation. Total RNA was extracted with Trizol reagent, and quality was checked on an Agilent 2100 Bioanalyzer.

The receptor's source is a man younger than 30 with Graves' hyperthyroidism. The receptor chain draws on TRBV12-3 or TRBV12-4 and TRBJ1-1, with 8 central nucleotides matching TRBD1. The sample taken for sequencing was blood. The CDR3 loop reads CASTSRDRHTNTEAFF. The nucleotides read TGTGCCAGCACCTCTAGGGACAGGCACACGAACACTGAAGCTTTCTTT.